This paragraph covers one T cell receptor (beta chain) sequence. Its antigen is not yet known. No much larger clone is present one base from it, and per-base qualities are unavailable. The record originates from a study of blood T cell repertoires in COVID-19 (dated by TCRdb to the early 2020s). Looking at the study overall: Collaborator samples came from the United States, Italy and Spain and covered acute and convalescent phases of COVID-19. The prospective study material was composed of cDNA or gDNA derived from T cells, B-cell-depleted T cells, or PBMCs. Subjects who had been exposed to COVID-19, were actively infected with it, or had recovered from it provided the deeply sampled blood TCRbeta repertoires that made up the dataset. A freely available public database, intended as a resource for researchers studying the immune response to SARS-CoV-2, is where the repertoires were released. The samples were drawn from the first 160 participants of the ongoing ImmuneRACE study and from 1,200 or so subjects provided by 6 global collaborators. A de-identified subject ID, COVID-19 status, age in years and sex were almost always included in the sample metadata. HLA class I and class II types, where available, came from metadata supplied by the sample provider rather than from assay-based typing.

General study outcomes and caveats: Clinical and demographic metadata were provided uncurated, with the amount varying by source and participant.

The immunoSEQ Assay, a bias-controlled multiplex PCR, was used to amplify TCRbeta CDR3 regions from genomic DNA. Turning to the authors' computational methods: The number of nucleated cells in each sample was estimated from the amplification of reference gene primers within the assay. Sequence reads were collapsed and filtered to measure the absolute abundance of every unique TCRbeta CDR3 rearrangement. For each sample, productive Simpson clonality was calculated as the square root of Simpson's diversity index across productive rearrangements. TCRdb carries this immuneACCESS record with in-frame sequences only. Its versions omit some clonotypes, under half of them owing to an unresolved V gene in the studies checked, with the rest unexplained. V and J calls plus clone size are reproduced from that table; the DNA served to infer D and trimming. This sample has 200,000 to 300,000 clones in its table, and approximately 81% of those were observed once. The ten largest make up around 4.2% of the sample.

Collaborating institutions collected whole blood in K2EDTA tubes following their own protocols. Collaborator samples were shipped for TCRbeta analysis as frozen whole blood, isolated PBMCs, or DNA extracted from either sample type. From the cysteine up to the phenylalanine, the CDR3 has a length of 14 residues. Here the CDR3 DNA is all that survives: 42 bases in frame from base 1. For CDR1 and CDR2, the germline V gene lists SGHRS and YFSETQ. Deletion took 3 bases off V and 7 bases off J, with a span of 16 bases between the germline ends. Recombination joined TRBV5-1 with TRBJ1-2, with no confidently assigned D gene. This sequence was found in a man between 60 and 75 years old with acute or convalescent COVID-19. The source material was peripheral blood. The CDR3 is CASSSSWEWGGYTF. The nucleotide sequence reads TGCGCCAGCAGCTCTTCGTGGGAGTGGGGTGGCTACACCTTC.